This TCR beta chain was retrieved from a study of regulatory T cells in long-lasting Graves disease. Study summary: The term persistent Graves' disease signified upward of 5 years on antithyroid drugs with positive TSH receptor antibodies. Whole-study results and caveats: Persistent cases favored TRBV28, TRBJ1-2 and TRBJ2-5. TCR diversity was lower in persistent Graves' patients (versus newly diagnosed ones).

CDR3-region Arm-PCR and iRepertoire HTBI primers produced the TCR beta libraries. TCRdb called the multiplex PCR reads again in MiXCR, with one record for every CDR3 protein. The table has some 440,000 distinct CDR3 sequences, more than 20% seen once; the top ten hold approximately 7.8%. CDR1 is SGHTA and CDR2 is FQGNSA in the germline V gene. V dropped 5 bases and J dropped 2 bases, with 16 bases sitting between them. The CDR3 has 16 amino acids. In this sample, this clonotype turned up many times. What it binds is not known. Time point of the sample: persistent/refractory GD, antithyroid drugs over 5 years with positive TRAb. From PBMCs, RNA was extracted and then used to make the TCR library.

Source: peripheral blood mononuclear cells (PBMCs), taken when the disease was refractory, from a patient treated with antithyroid drugs. This clonotype was obtained from a female donor with Graves disease. This rearrangement joins TRBV7-2 to TRBJ1-5; a possible D gene is TRBD1 (5 bases). CDR3 protein: CASSQSVLGGNQPQHF. The CDR3 nucleotides are TGTGCCAGCAGCCAAAGCGTTCTGGGGGGCAATCAGCCCCAGCATTTT. The variable domain in full, with the rest retrieved from reference TRBV7-2 and TRBJ1-5, is GAGVSQSPSNKVTEKGKDVELRCDPISGHTALYWYRQSLGQGLEFLIYFQGNSAPDKSGLPSDRFSAERTGGSVSTLTIQRTQQEDSAVYLCASSQSVLGGNQPQHFGDGTRLSIL.